The present entry profiles one T cell receptor (beta chain) with its context. This CDR3 has 15 residues. Looked up from germline, CDR1 is SNHLY and CDR2 is FYNNEI. V lost 3 bases, J lost 10 bases, and 16 bases lay in between. These data are taken from a study of blood T cell repertoires in COVID-19. Study summary: Samples representing acute and convalescent COVID-19 were sourced from the United States, Italy and Spain. Sources were T cells, B-cell-depleted T cells, or PBMCs; the material itself was cDNA or gDNA.

In the original processing: From reference gene primer amplification, estimates of nucleated cell counts were derived. The repertoire was sequenced with immunoSEQ multiplex PCR; TCRdb's copy has only in-frame clones and lacks some. That table furnishes V, J and clone size, whereas the DNA furnished D and trimming. Of fewer than 150,000 clones in the sample, 70% to 90% were seen once. The chain recombines TRBV2 with TRBJ1-6; TRBD1 is a possible D gene (6 bases). The sample was peripheral blood. This TCR derives from a woman between 50 and 59 years old with active or convalescent COVID-19. CDR3 region: CASSESWGRGSPLHF. CDR3 in DNA: TGTGCCAGCAGTGAGTCGTGGGGAAGGGGGTCACCCCTCCACTTT. Complete variable domain (other parts from reference TRBV2 and TRBJ1-6): EPEVTQTPSHQVTQMGQEVILRCVPISNHLYFYWYRQILGQKVEFLVSFYNNEISEKSEIFDDQFSVERPDGSNFTLKIRSTKLEDSAMYFCASSESWGRGSPLHFGNGTRLTVT.